The clone carrying this T cell receptor (beta chain) showed up just a few times. The CDR3 consists of 16 residues. Germline-derived CDR1 and CDR2 are PRHDT and FYEKMQ (reference sequence). V dropped 3 bases and J dropped 0 bases, with 11 bases sitting between them. The data are from a study of regulatory T cells in long-lasting Graves disease. Combining iRepertoire HTBI primers with Arm-PCR of CDR3 regions, the authors built TCR beta libraries. In TCRdb, the multiplex PCR reads were re-called with MiXCR into one record per CDR3 protein. The profile shows approximately 400,000 distinct CDR3 sequences, 23% of them singletons. Time point in this sample: persistent/refractory GD, antithyroid drugs over 5 years with positive TRAb. RNA from PBMCs was the source of the TCR library.

Sequenced material: peripheral blood mononuclear cells (PBMCs), taken when the disease was refractory, from a patient treated with antithyroid drugs. The V and J genes are TRBV13 and TRBJ1-4; D remains ambiguous. The sequence was collected from a female donor with Graves disease. In DNA form, the CDR3 reads TGTGCCAGCAGCTTGGGGAGCCATGCAACTAATGAAAAACTGTTTTTT. The encoded protein is CASSLGSHATNEKLFF.